This record covers a single TCR beta chain. Antigen unknown. The entry originates in a study of identical twins. Notes on the study in general: Twins' surplus sharing was weaker for beta out-of-frame sequences.

Template switching (which added a universal primer site) was used, and cDNA carried unique molecular identifiers. TCRdb re-called the 5' RACE reads through MiXCR, storing one row per CDR3 protein. The sample carries 600,000 to 700,000 distinct CDR3 sequences, 21% recorded once. The CDR3 runs 14 residues. The germline V and J ends were trimmed by 0 bases and 6 bases, with 11 bases remaining between them. Germline V gene sequence: CDR1 DFQATT, CDR2 SNEGSKA (reference sequence). The same specimen was also included in a second study, on T cells expressing NK-cell markers. Turning to that study: Sequenced donors, eight in total, included seven who were HCMV-seropositive and one who was seronegative. Several experiments added an anti-gamma-delta TCR antibody to sort only alpha-beta TCR T cells.

The V call is TRBV20-1, the J call TRBJ2-2; D possibly corresponds to TRBD1 (5 bases). This sequence was found in a woman under 30 in good health. The sample comprised PBMCs. CDR3 protein: CSAREGAPSGELFF. For the CDR3, the DNA is TGCAGTGCTAGAGAAGGGGCCCCCTCCGGGGAGCTGTTTTTT.